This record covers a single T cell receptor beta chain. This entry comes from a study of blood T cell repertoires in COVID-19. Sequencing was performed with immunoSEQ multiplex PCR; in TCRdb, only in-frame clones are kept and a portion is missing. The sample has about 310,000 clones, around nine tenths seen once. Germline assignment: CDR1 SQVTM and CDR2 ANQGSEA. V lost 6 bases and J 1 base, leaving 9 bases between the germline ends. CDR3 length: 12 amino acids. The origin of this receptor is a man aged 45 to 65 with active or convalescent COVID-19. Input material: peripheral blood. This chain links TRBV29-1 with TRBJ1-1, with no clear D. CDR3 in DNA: TGCAGCGTCCTTCGGGGGAACACTGAAGCTTTCTTT. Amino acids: CSVLRGNTEAFF.